This passage covers 18 T cell receptor beta chains from one sample sequenced in a study of blood T cell repertoires in COVID-19. The method was immunoSEQ multiplex PCR; TCRdb's version includes in-frame clones alone and lacks a portion of them. The sample includes 65,000 to 90,000 clones, roughly nine tenths of them seen just once. Sequences were obtained from peripheral blood. The receptors were sampled from a man aged 30 to 39 with acute or convalescent COVID-19.

A single count supports this clone. This chain connects TRBV19 to TRBJ1-5; TRBD1 matches at 9 bases. Per germline, CDR1 LNHDA and CDR2 SQIVND (reference sequence). The V gene end was trimmed by 6 bases and the J gene end by 1 base; junction bases not matched to a gene: 7. The CDR3 consists of 16 residues. The CDR3 nucleotides are TGTGCCAGTAGGGTTACAGGGGGCGCGAGCAATCAGCCCCAGCATTTT. Residues: CASRVTGGASNQPQHF.

V and J are TRBV11-2 and TRBJ2-1; TRBD2 matches at 9 bases. V shed 3 bases and J 6 bases; nucleotides not matched to a gene: 3. Germline loops: CDR1 SGHAT, CDR2 FQNNGV. The CDR3 has 14 residues. As DNA, the CDR3 is TGTGCCAGCAGCTTTACTAGCGGGTCCAATGAGCAGTTCTTC. Translation gives CASSFTSGSNEQFF.

The chain carries TRBV27 and TRBJ2-3, with a weak D call TRBD2 (6 bases). The CDR3 sequence is 14 residues long. Trimming stripped 1 base from V and 4 bases from J, with 9 bases between. Germline lookup yields CDR1 MNHEY and CDR2 SMNVEV (reference sequence). DNA of the CDR3: TGTGCCAGCAGTTTATATCGACTAGCAGATACGCAGTATTTT. Amino acid sequence: CASSLYRLADTQYF.

This rearrangement joins TRBV6-5 to TRBJ2-2, with D tentatively TRBD2 (5 bases). Germline lookup yields CDR1 MNHEY and CDR2 SVGAGI. CDR3 length equals 15 residues. Trimming left V 6 bases short and J 3 bases short, with 14 bases between. CDR3 coding DNA: TGTGCCAGCAGCCAAGGAGCGGCTGACACCGGGGAGCTGTTTTTT. Protein: CASSQGAADTGELFF.

This chain joins TRBV28 and TRBJ1-5; TRBD1 is a possible D gene (5 bases). The V end lost 3 bases, the J end lost 11 bases, and 17 bases lay between the germline ends. This CDR3 is built from 14 residues. Germline V gives CDR1 MDHEN, CDR2 SYDVKM. CDR3 DNA sequence: TGTGCCAGCAGTTTGGAGGATGGCCCGGGGGCCCAGCATTTT. Its protein product is CASSLEDGPGAQHF.

The rearrangement uses TRBV9 and TRBJ2-1; possible D gene TRBD2, 5 bases. The CDR3 spans 11 residues. V lost 2 bases, J lost 8 bases, and 5 bases lay in between. Per the germline V gene, CDR1 is SGDLS and CDR2 is YYNGEE. CDR3 nucleotide sequence: TGTGCCAGCAGCGTGAGGGATGAGCAGTTCTTC. It is translated as CASSVRDEQFF.

This chain joins TRBV4-1 and TRBJ1-4; D gene uncertain. V was cut by 2 bases and J by 0 bases, with 10 bases left in between. The CDR3 contains 16 residues. Germline assignment: CDR1 MGHRA and CDR2 YSYEKL. The CDR3 is CASSQYTDSTNEKLFF. CDR3 nucleotide sequence: TGCGCCAGCAGCCAATATACTGACTCAACTAATGAAAAACTGTTTTTT.

The chain is built from TRBV27 and TRBJ2-2; 15 bases match TRBD2. CDR3 length: 15 amino acids. CDR1 is MNHEY and CDR2 is SMNVEV in the germline V gene (reference sequence). J lost 4 bases, V lost 6 bases, and 0 bases had no gene match. CDR3 sequence reads: CASRGLAGGTGELFF. In DNA form, the CDR3 reads TGTGCCAGCAGGGGACTAGCGGGAGGCACCGGGGAGCTGTTTTTT.

This clone has just a few counts. The chain carries TRBV5-4 and TRBJ2-3, with 7 bases fitting TRBD2. Unmatched junction bases numbered 5, after V lost 2 bases and J lost 5 bases. The CDR3 is 14 amino acids. The germline CDR1 and CDR2 sequences are SGHNT and YYREEE (reference sequence). CDR3 DNA: TGTGCCAGCAGCTTTGGACTAGGATTAGATACGCAGTATTTT. This translates into CASSFGLGLDTQYF.

This chain uses TRBV13 with TRBJ1-1; the D gene is possibly TRBD1 (5 bases). The germline V and J ends were trimmed by 8 bases and 1 base, with 11 bases remaining between them. The germline CDR1 and CDR2 sequences are PRHDT and FYEKMQ (reference sequence). The CDR3 sequence is 13 residues long. Written as DNA, the CDR3 is TGTGCCAGCTTCGGGGGGGAGAACACTGAAGCTTTCTTT. This encodes CASFGGENTEAFF.

The chain links TRBV4-1 to TRBJ2-7; 13 bases are shared with TRBD2. The germline V gene encodes CDR1 MGHRA and CDR2 YSYEKL. The CDR3 totals 15 residues. V gave up 2 bases and J gave up 5 bases; unmatched junction bases: 3. The CDR3 loop is CASSQHGTSGDEQYF. The CDR3 coding sequence is TGCGCCAGCAGCCAACACGGGACTAGCGGGGACGAGCAGTACTTC.

The chain combines TRBV6-6 with TRBJ2-7; TRBD2 matches 10 bases. The CDR3 has 16 amino acids. Germline assignment: CDR1 MNHNY and CDR2 SVGAGI (reference sequence). Trimming cost V 0 bases and J 5 bases; bases outside gene matches: 7. The CDR3 reads CASSYSIGLAGDEQYF. Here the CDR3 DNA reads TGTGCCAGCAGTTACTCGATCGGCCTAGCGGGAGACGAGCAGTACTTC.

This chain links TRBV2 with TRBJ2-5, with D possibly matching TRBD2 (6 bases). Germline V gene data show CDR1 as SNHLY and CDR2 as FYNNEI. The germline V and J ends were trimmed by 4 bases and 4 bases, with 10 bases remaining between them. CDR3 length: 13 amino acids. CDR3 protein: CASSGGRRETQYF. The CDR3 DNA is TGTGCCAGCAGTGGGGGGAGGAGAGAGACCCAGTACTTC.

This chain links TRBV27 with TRBJ2-3, with D possibly TRBD2 on 5 matching bases. The CDR3 is made up of 15 amino acids. V was shortened by 2 bases and J by 3 bases, with 12 bases between the two germline ends. Germline-derived CDR1 and CDR2 are MNHEY and SMNVEV (reference sequence). The CDR3 DNA reads as TGTGCCAGCAGTTTACTAGCATCGTGGACAGATACGCAGTATTTT. It translates to CASSLLASWTDTQYF.

The chain recombines TRBV19 with TRBJ2-6; D is unclear. The CDR3 is 13 residues long. The germline gives CDR1 LNHDA, CDR2 SQIVND (reference sequence). V was trimmed by 8 bases and J by 0 bases, leaving 5 bases between them. In DNA form, the CDR3 reads TGTGCCAGTTTGCGCTCTGGGGCCAACGTCCTGACTTTC. Translated: CASLRSGANVLTF. Full variable domain (outside the CDR3, taken from reference TRBV19 and TRBJ2-6): DGGITQSPKYLFRKEGQNVTLSCEQNLNHDAMYWYRQDPGQGLRLIYYSQIVNDFQKGDIAEGYSVSREKKESFPLTVTSAQKNPTAFYLCASLRSGANVLTFGAGSRLTVL.

CDR3 in DNA: TGTGCCAGCAGCGTAGGGGACAGCGGAAACACCATATATTTT. It yields the protein CASSVGDSGNTIYF. The rearrangement uses TRBV9 and TRBJ1-3; TRBD1 matches at 7 bases. The germline V gene encodes CDR1 SGDLS and CDR2 YYNGEE. The trim removed 0 bases at V and 4 bases at J, leaving 1 base unmatched. The CDR3 spans 14 residues.

The J gene is TRBJ2-3, the V gene TRBV19; D is possibly TRBD2 (5 bases). This CDR3 spans 11 amino acids. The V gene lost 6 bases and the J gene lost 5 bases, with 6 bases spanning the gap. Germline V gene data show CDR1 as LNHDA and CDR2 as SQIVND (reference sequence). The CDR3 DNA reads as TGTGCCAGTAGGGCGGGAGATACGCAGTATTTT. Translation gives CASRAGDTQYF.

The CDR3 DNA reads TGTGCCAGCAGCGTAGGGAGCGGGACCTACAATGAGCAGTTCTTC. This encodes CASSVGSGTYNEQFF. The chain employs TRBV9 and TRBJ2-1; TRBD2 aligns across 7 bases. CDR3 length: 15 amino acids. V trimming: 0 bases; J trimming: 2 bases; junction bases outside the gene matches: 2. Germline V gene data show CDR1 as SGDLS and CDR2 as YYNGEE.